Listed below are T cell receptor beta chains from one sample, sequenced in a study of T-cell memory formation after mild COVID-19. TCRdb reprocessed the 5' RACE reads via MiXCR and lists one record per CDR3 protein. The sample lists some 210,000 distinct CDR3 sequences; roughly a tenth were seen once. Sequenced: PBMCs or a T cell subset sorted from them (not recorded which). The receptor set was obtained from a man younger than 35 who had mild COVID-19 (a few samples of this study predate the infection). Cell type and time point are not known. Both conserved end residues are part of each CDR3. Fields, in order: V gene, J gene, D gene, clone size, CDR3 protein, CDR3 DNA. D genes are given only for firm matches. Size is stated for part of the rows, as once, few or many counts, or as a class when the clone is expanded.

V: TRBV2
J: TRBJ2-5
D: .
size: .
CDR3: CASGPSWETQYF
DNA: TGTGCCAGCGGGCCCAGCTGGGAGACCCAGTACTTC

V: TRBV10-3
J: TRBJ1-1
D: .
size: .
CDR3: CAIRELVMNTEAFF
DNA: TGTGCCATCCGGGAGCTAGTGATGAACACTGAAGCTTTCTTT

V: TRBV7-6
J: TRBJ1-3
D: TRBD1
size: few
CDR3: CASSVGTGESSGNTIYF
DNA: TGTGCCAGCAGCGTTGGGACAGGAGAAAGCTCTGGAAACACCATATATTTT

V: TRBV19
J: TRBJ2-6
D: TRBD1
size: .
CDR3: CASSIGTGVSGANVLTF
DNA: TGTGCCAGTAGTATCGGGACAGGGGTCTCTGGGGCCAACGTCCTGACTTTC

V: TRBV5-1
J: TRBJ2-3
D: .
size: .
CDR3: CASSFRGPTDTQYF
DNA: TGCGCCAGCAGCTTTCGGGGGCCGACAGATACGCAGTATTTT

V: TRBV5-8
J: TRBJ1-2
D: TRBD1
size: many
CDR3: CASSWGDRPNYGYTF
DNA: TGTGCCAGCAGCTGGGGGGACAGGCCAAACTATGGCTACACCTTC

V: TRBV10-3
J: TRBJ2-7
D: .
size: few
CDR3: CAIRRTDAYEQYF
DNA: TGTGCCATCAGGAGGACGGATGCCTACGAGCAGTACTTC

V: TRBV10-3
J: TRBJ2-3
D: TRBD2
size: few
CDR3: CAIRGGGTDTQYF
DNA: TGTGCCATCAGGGGCGGGGGGACAGATACGCAGTATTTT

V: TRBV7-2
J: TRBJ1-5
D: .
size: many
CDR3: CASSLDHNQPQHF
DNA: TGTGCCAGCAGCTTAGACCACAATCAGCCCCAGCATTTT

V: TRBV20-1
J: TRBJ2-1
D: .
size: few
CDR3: CSASWGVAYNEQFF
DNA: TGCAGTGCTAGCTGGGGGGTGGCCTACAATGAGCAGTTCTTC

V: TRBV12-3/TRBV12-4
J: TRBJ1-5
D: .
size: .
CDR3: CASSPGRTPSGNQPQHF
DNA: TGTGCCAGCAGTCCCGGTAGGACACCCTCGGGCAATCAGCCCCAGCATTTT

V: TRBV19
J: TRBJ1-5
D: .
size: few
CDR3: CASRSMGQGSQPQHF
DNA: TGTGCCAGTAGATCTATGGGGCAGGGCAGTCAGCCCCAGCATTTT

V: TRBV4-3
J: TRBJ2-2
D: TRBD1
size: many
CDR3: CASSQEGRGQGELFF
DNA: TGCGCCAGCAGCCAAGAGGGCAGGGGGCAAGGGGAGCTGTTTTTT

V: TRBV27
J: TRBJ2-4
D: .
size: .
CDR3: CASSLEPPGRTSKNIQYF
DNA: TGTGCCAGCAGTTTAGAGCCACCGGGACGGACCTCCAAAAACATTCAGTACTTC

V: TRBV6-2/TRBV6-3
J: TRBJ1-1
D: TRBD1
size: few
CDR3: CASTTGTGNLNTEAFF
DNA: TGTGCCAGCACCACCGGGACAGGGAATCTGAACACTGAAGCTTTCTTT

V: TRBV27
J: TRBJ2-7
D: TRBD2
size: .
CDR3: CASSLLAGGREQYF
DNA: TGTGCCAGCAGTTTATTAGCGGGGGGGCGAGAGCAGTACTTC

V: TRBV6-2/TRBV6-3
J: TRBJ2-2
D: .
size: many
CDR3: CASSYEGWKGELFF
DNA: TGTGCCAGCAGTTACGAGGGCTGGAAGGGGGAGCTGTTTTTT

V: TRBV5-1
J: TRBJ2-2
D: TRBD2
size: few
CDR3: CASSPGSGGTTGGELFF
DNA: TGCGCCAGCAGCCCTGGAAGCGGGGGGACCACAGGAGGGGAGCTGTTTTTT

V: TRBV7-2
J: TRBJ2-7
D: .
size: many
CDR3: CASSLTTGYEQYF
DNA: TGTGCCAGCAGCCTGACTACAGGATACGAGCAGTACTTC

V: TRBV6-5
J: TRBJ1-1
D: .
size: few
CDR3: CASRGTGNTEAFF
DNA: TGTGCCAGCAGGGGGACGGGGAACACTGAAGCTTTCTTT

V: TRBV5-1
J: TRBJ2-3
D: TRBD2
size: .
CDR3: CASRLAGTDTQYF
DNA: TGCGCCAGCAGACTAGCGGGGACAGATACGCAGTATTTT

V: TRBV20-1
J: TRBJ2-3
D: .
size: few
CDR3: CSARWGGAKDTQYF
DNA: TGCAGTGCAAGGTGGGGGGGCGCGAAAGATACGCAGTATTTT

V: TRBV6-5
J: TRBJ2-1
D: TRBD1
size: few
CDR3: CASSYGITGAGNEQFF
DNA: TGTGCCAGCAGTTACGGTATCACAGGGGCGGGCAATGAGCAGTTCTTC

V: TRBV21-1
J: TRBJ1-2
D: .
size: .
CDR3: CASSTDRGVSYGYTF
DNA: TGTGCCAGCAGCACCGACAGGGGAGTGAGCTATGGCTACACCTTC

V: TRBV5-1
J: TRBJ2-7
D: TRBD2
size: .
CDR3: CASSLDIGTRNEQYF
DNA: TGCGCCAGCAGCTTGGACATCGGGACTAGGAACGAGCAGTACTTC

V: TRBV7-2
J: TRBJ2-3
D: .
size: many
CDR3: CASSPDQIDTQYF
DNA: TGTGCCAGCAGCCCAGACCAGATAGATACGCAGTATTTT

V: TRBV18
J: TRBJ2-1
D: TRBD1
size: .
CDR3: CASSPIFLDRENEQFF
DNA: TGTGCCAGCTCGCCGATTTTTCTGGACAGGGAAAATGAGCAGTTCTTC

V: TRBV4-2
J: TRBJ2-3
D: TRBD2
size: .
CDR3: CASSQGPTSAITDTQYF
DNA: TGTGCCAGCAGCCAAGGCCCAACTAGCGCCATCACAGATACGCAGTATTTT

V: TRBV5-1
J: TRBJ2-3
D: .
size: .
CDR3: CASSDSSGPTDTQYF
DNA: TGCGCCAGCAGCGACTCCAGCGGGCCTACAGATACGCAGTATTTT

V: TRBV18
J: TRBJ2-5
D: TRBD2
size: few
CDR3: CASSPLAGLQETQYF
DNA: TGTGCCAGCTCACCACTAGCGGGGCTCCAAGAGACCCAGTACTTC

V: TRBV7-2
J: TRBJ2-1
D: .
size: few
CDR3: CASSAPHAEQFF
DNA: TGTGCCAGCAGCGCCCCCCACGCTGAGCAGTTCTTC

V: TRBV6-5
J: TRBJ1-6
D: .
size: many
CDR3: CASLKGSGDSPLHF
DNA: TGTGCCAGCCTAAAAGGGTCAGGGGATTCACCCCTCCACTTT

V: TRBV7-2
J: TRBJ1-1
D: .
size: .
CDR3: CASSLTESDTEAFF
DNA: TGTGCCAGCAGCTTGACAGAGAGTGACACTGAAGCTTTCTTT

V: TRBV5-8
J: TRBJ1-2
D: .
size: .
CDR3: CASTGGRGYGYTF
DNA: TGTGCCAGCACTGGGGGAAGGGGTTATGGCTACACCTTC

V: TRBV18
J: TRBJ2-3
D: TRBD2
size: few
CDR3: CASSPGAGGRGTQYF
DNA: TGTGCCAGCTCACCAGGTGCGGGGGGTCGAGGCACGCAGTATTTT

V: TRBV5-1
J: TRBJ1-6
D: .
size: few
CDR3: CASSLAEAGGYSPLHF
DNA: TGCGCCAGCAGCTTGGCCGAGGCTGGGGGGTATTCACCCCTCCACTTT

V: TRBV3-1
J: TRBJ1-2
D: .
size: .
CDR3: CASSQGDGDHYGYTF
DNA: TGTGCCAGCAGCCAAGGAGATGGAGATCACTATGGCTACACCTTC